This is a list of T cell receptor beta chains from one sample in a study of blood T cell repertoires in COVID-19. Produced via immunoSEQ multiplex PCR; TCRdb's table is partial and in-frame only. The sample holds approximately 270,000 clones; 87% are singletons and the top ten take 3%. The sequenced sample was peripheral blood. These receptor sequences come from a man between 18 and 35 years old with active or convalescent COVID-19. CDR3s include the opening cysteine and the closing phenylalanine or tryptophan. D genes are given only for firm matches. Clone size, where shown, is once, few, many, or a class for clones that have expanded.

>15|TRBJ2-3|TRBD2|TRBV6-6|-
CASKISGGRTDTQYF
TGTGCCAGCAAGATTTCGGGGGGGCGCACAGATACGCAGTATTTT
>13|TRBJ1-3|-|TRBV12-5|-
CASGLAGANTIYF
TGTGCTAGTGGTTTGGCAGGGGCAAACACCATATATTTT
>15|TRBJ1-4|-|TRBV30|-
CAWSDEAGPNEKLFF
TGTGCCTGGAGTGACGAGGCGGGCCCAAATGAAAAACTGTTTTTT
>16|TRBJ1-2|-|TRBV5-1|few
CASSRRQAYTNYGYTF
TGCGCCAGCAGCCGTAGACAGGCCTACACGAACTATGGCTACACCTTC
>13|TRBJ2-7|TRBD2|TRBV5-4|few
CASRGQREAEQYF
TGTGCCAGCAGAGGACAGCGGGAGGCCGAGCAGTACTTC
>14|TRBJ2-2|-|TRBV11-2|-
CAIGEGINTGELFF
TGTGCCATCGGCGAGGGAATTAACACCGGGGAGCTGTTTTTT
>15|TRBJ1-2|TRBD1|TRBV4-1|-
CASSPDRGRGYGYTF
TGCGCCAGCAGCCCCGACAGGGGGCGCGGCTATGGCTACACCTTC
>15|TRBJ2-1|TRBD1|TRBV5-4|once
CASSDPGTGNREQFF
TGTGCCAGCAGCGACCCCGGGACAGGGAATAGAGAGCAGTTCTTC
>16|TRBJ2-1|TRBD1|TRBV7-8|once
CASSSGTGVFYNEQFF
TGTGCCAGCAGCTCCGGGACAGGGGTTTTCTACAATGAGCAGTTCTTC
>13|TRBJ1-2|-|TRBV6-5|-
CASSYSGVEGYTF
TGTGCCAGCAGTTACTCCGGGGTTGAGGGCTACACCTTC
>14|TRBJ1-1|-|TRBV5-6|-
CASSLQGPGTEAFF
TGTGCCAGCAGCTTGCAGGGGCCCGGCACTGAAGCTTTCTTT
>16|TRBJ2-7|TRBD1|TRBV10-1|-
CASSEWVGQGTYEQYF
TGCGCCAGCAGTGAGTGGGTGGGACAGGGCACCTACGAGCAGTACTTC
>13|TRBJ1-1|TRBD1|TRBV6-5|-
CASRDRLNTEAFF
TGTGCCAGCAGGGACAGGCTGAACACTGAAGCTTTCTTT
>17|TRBJ1-1|-|TRBV5-8|-
CASRDRAGARRDTEAFF
TGTGCCAGCAGGGATCGGGCCGGGGCGAGGAGGGACACTGAAGCTTTCTTT
>17|TRBJ1-1|TRBD1|TRBV10-3|-
CAISTDRGGIMNTEAFF
TGTGCCATCAGTACGGACAGGGGAGGGATCATGAACACTGAAGCTTTCTTT
>16|TRBJ2-7|-|TRBV14|-
CASSPQNGLLPYEQYF
TGTGCCAGCAGCCCCCAAAACGGACTCCTTCCCTACGAGCAGTACTTC
>17|TRBJ2-1|TRBD2|TRBV7-6|-
CASSLDPPRGTYNEQFF
TGTGCCAGCAGCTTAGACCCACCGCGGGGGACCTACAATGAGCAGTTCTTC
>16|TRBJ2-7|TRBD1|TRBV15|-
CATSRSPGTGDYEQYF
TGTGCCACCAGCAGATCACCCGGGACAGGGGACTACGAGCAGTACTTC
>13|TRBJ1-2|-|TRBV19|-
CASSKQGFYGYTF
TGTGCCAGTAGTAAGCAGGGTTTCTATGGCTACACCTTC
>15|TRBJ1-1|-|TRBV4-2|-
CASSHPGELNTEAFF
TGTGCCAGCAGCCATCCAGGGGAGCTGAACACTGAAGCTTTCTTT
>15|TRBJ1-1|TRBD1|TRBV6-5|-
CASSYAGTVHTEAFF
TGTGCCAGCAGTTATGCCGGGACAGTCCACACTGAAGCTTTCTTT
>19|TRBJ2-3|TRBD2|TRBV7-9|-
CASSLASLLAGAFPDTQYF
TGTGCCAGCAGCTTAGCGTCCCTCCTAGCGGGGGCCTTCCCGGATACGCAGTATTTT
>13|TRBJ1-1|-|TRBV5-8|-
CASSEGGRTEAFF
TGTGCCAGCAGCGAAGGGGGTAGGACTGAAGCTTTCTTT
>13|TRBJ1-6|TRBD1|TRBV4-2|-
CASSQNRDRPLHF
TGTGCCAGCAGCCAAAACCGGGACAGGCCCCTCCACTTT
>15|TRBJ1-2|TRBD1|TRBV7-9|-
CASSLREGQGSGYTF
TGTGCCAGCAGCTTAAGGGAGGGACAGGGGAGTGGCTACACCTTC
>13|TRBJ1-2|-|TRBV19|-
CASIPGVGYGYTF
TGTGCCAGTATCCCAGGGGTAGGCTATGGCTACACCTTC
>15|TRBJ1-1|-|TRBV9|-
CASRTKGSLGTEAFF
TGTGCCAGCAGGACGAAGGGGTCTCTGGGCACTGAAGCTTTCTTT
>14|TRBJ2-7|TRBD1|TRBV19|-
CASSITGTGAEQYF
TGTGCCAGTAGTATTACAGGGACAGGGGCCGAGCAGTACTTC
>16|TRBJ2-3|TRBD2|TRBV9|-
CASSVKAGRVTDTQYF
TGTGCCAGCAGCGTTAAAGCGGGACGGGTCACAGATACGCAGTATTTT
>15|TRBJ2-3|-|TRBV24-1|-
CATSSRAHRTDTQYF
TGTGCCACCAGTTCGCGGGCCCACCGCACAGATACGCAGTATTTT
>13|TRBJ2-5|TRBD2|TRBV10-3|-
CATALAGEETQYF
TGTGCCACCGCCCTGGCGGGAGAAGAGACCCAGTACTTC
>16|TRBJ2-7|TRBD2|TRBV6-2/TRBV6-3|-
CASSRLAGGPIFEQYF
TGTGCCAGCAGCCGCCTCGCGGGAGGGCCCATCTTCGAGCAGTACTTC
>15|TRBJ1-4|-|TRBV4-1|once
CASSQVGQSNEKLFF
TGCGCCAGCAGCCAAGTGGGCCAGTCTAATGAAAAACTGTTTTTT
>15|TRBJ2-3|TRBD2|TRBV27|-
CASSLQAGVPDTQYF
TGTGCCAGCAGTTTGCAAGCGGGAGTACCAGATACGCAGTATTTT
>16|TRBJ2-7|TRBD2|TRBV28|-
CASSLNRGTNSYEQYF
TGTGCCAGCAGTTTAAATCGGGGGACTAACTCCTACGAGCAGTACTTC
>14|TRBJ2-3|TRBD2|TRBV6-5|-
CASSSLAGGGTQYF
TGTGCCAGCAGTTCACTAGCGGGAGGAGGTACGCAGTATTTT
>15|TRBJ2-7|TRBD2|TRBV29-1|-
CSVEGLAGGTYEQYF
TGCAGCGTTGAAGGACTAGCGGGAGGGACCTACGAGCAGTACTTC
>11|TRBJ2-7|-|TRBV21-1|-
CASSRRTDPYF
TGTGCCAGCAGCAGACGGACAGATCCCTACTTC
>14|TRBJ1-2|TRBD1|TRBV10-2|once
CASSLGTGGYGYTF
TGCGCCAGCAGCCTCGGGACAGGGGGCTATGGCTACACCTTC
>16|TRBJ2-3|TRBD1|TRBV5-1|-
CASSYAPGQGRDTQYF
TGCGCCAGCAGCTATGCCCCCGGACAGGGCCGGGATACGCAGTATTTT
>12|TRBJ1-1|-|TRBV6-9|-
CASSLRGTEAFF
TGTGCCAGCAGTTTAAGGGGAACTGAAGCTTTCTTT
>15|TRBJ1-6|-|TRBV2|-
CASSEQSQGNSPLHF
TGTGCCAGCAGTGAACAGTCGCAGGGAAATTCACCCCTCCACTTT
>15|TRBJ2-7|-|TRBV5-1|-
CASSLGTEYLYEQYF
TGCGCCAGCAGCTTGGGGACAGAATACCTCTACGAGCAGTACTTC
>16|TRBJ2-4|-|TRBV6-2/TRBV6-3|-
CASSYGTRLAKNIQYF
TGTGCCAGCAGTTACGGGACTCGTCTAGCCAAAAACATTCAGTACTTC
>15|TRBJ1-4|-|TRBV7-3|few
CASSLRTPLNEKLFF
TGTGCCAGCAGCTTACGGACACCTCTTAATGAAAAACTGTTTTTT
>10|TRBJ2-3|-|TRBV20-1|-
CSAPRDTQYF
TGCAGTGCCCCGCGGGATACGCAGTATTTT
>14|TRBJ1-2|-|TRBV23-1|-
CASSLRGCPGGYTF
TGCGCCAGCAGTCTTAGGGGGTGTCCTGGGGGCTACACCTTC
>15|TRBJ2-7|TRBD2|TRBV4-2|-
CASSQPGTSGGEQYF
TGTGCCAGCAGCCAGCCCGGGACTAGCGGGGGGGAGCAGTACTTC
>12|TRBJ1-4|-|TRBV7-9|-
CASSLTDEKLFF
TGTGCCAGCAGCCTCACGGATGAAAAACTGTTTTTT
>14|TRBJ1-5|-|TRBV6-5|-
CASRPDRSNQPQHF
TGTGCCAGCAGACCCGACAGGTCCAATCAGCCCCAGCATTTT
>14|TRBJ1-1|-|TRBV7-3|-
CASSLRQMNTEAFF
TGTGCCAGCAGCCTCAGACAGATGAACACTGAAGCTTTCTTT
>12|TRBJ2-7|-|TRBV5-4|-
CASSLGQTEQYF
TGTGCCAGCAGCTTGGGGCAGACAGAGCAGTACTTC
>15|TRBJ2-5|TRBD1|TRBV7-3|-
CASSAYHRGGETQYF
TGTGCCAGCAGCGCATACCACAGGGGCGGGGAGACCCAGTACTTC
>13|TRBJ1-3|-|TRBV7-3|-
CASSGDGGNTIYF
TGTGCCAGCAGCGGAGACGGGGGAAACACCATATATTTT